Presented here are 4 T cell receptor beta chains from one specimen sequenced in a study of T cell responses to AZD1222 COVID-19 vaccine. Data came from immunoSEQ multiplex PCR; TCRdb stores just in-frame clones and leaves some out. The sample lists 150,000 or so clones, 90% occurring once. The sample in question was peripheral blood, obtained on day 0 of AZD1222 vaccination. These receptors all stem from an adult in good health.

The chain couples TRBV7-2 to TRBJ1-1; D perhaps matches TRBD1 (5 bases). This CDR3 region has 14 residues. CDR1 is SGHTA and CDR2 is FQGNSA in the germline V gene. Trimming removed 6 bases at V and 4 bases at J, with 15 bases between. In DNA form, the CDR3 reads TGTGCCAGCAGATCTAGGTTTGGGGGCACTGAAGCTTTCTTT. Translation gives CASRSRFGGTEAFF.

The V gene is TRBV27, the J gene TRBJ2-1, with TRBD2 identical over 7 bases. V was pared by 3 bases and J by 3 bases, with 2 bases of the junction left unmatched. Germline V gives CDR1 MNHEY, CDR2 SMNVEV (reference sequence). The CDR3 contains 14 residues. The CDR3 protein is CASSFKRDYNEQFF. The CDR3 bases are TGTGCCAGCAGTTTTAAGCGGGACTACAATGAGCAGTTCTTC.

This sequence joins TRBV2 and TRBJ1-5, with a weak D call TRBD1 (6 bases). Trimming removed 7 bases at V and 0 bases at J, with 19 bases between. The CDR3 is made up of 17 amino acids. CDR1 is SNHLY and CDR2 is FYNNEI in the germline V gene. In DNA, the CDR3 is TGTGCCAGCACTGGAGCCGGGACAAGGTATAGCAATCAGCCCCAGCATTTT. As protein: CASTGAGTRYSNQPQHF. Combining the CDR3 with reference TRBV2 and TRBJ1-5 gives the whole variable domain EPEVTQTPSHQVTQMGQEVILRCVPISNHLYFYWYRQILGQKVEFLVSFYNNEISEKSEIFDDQFSVERPDGSNFTLKIRSTKLEDSAMYFCASTGAGTRYSNQPQHFGDGTRLSIL.

This clone has more than one count but fewer than ten. The rearrangement uses TRBV4-1 and TRBJ1-1; D gene ambiguous. V lost 1 base, J lost 1 base, and 13 bases lay in between. CDR1 is MGHRA and CDR2 is YSYEKL in the germline V gene. The CDR3 consists of 16 residues. The CDR3, as DNA: TGCGCCAGCAGCCAAGGTATGGGGTTGAGGAACACTGAAGCTTTCTTT. This encodes CASSQGMGLRNTEAFF.